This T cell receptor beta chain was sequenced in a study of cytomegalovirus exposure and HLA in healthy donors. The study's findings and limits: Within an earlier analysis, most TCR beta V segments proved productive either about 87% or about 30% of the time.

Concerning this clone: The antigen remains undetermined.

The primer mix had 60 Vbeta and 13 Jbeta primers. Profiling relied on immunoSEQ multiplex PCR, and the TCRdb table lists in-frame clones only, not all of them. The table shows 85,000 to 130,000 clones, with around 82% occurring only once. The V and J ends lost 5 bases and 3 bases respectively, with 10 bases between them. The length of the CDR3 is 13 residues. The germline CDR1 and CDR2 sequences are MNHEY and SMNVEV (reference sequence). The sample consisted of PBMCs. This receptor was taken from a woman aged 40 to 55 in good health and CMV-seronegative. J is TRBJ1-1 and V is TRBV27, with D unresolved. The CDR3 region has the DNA TGTGCCAGCAGTCTTAGCAGTGACACTGAAGCTTTCTTT. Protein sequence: CASSLSSDTEAFF.